This TCR beta chain appears in the sequencing data of a study of T cells in Graves' hyperthyroidism and ophthalmopathy. Broader study findings: Most thyroid clonotypes expanded above 0.001 appeared in blood too.

This clonotype was recorded a few times. Its antigen is not known. CDR1 is KGHDR, CDR2 SFDVKD, per germline. Germline trimming cut 4 bases from V and 3 bases from J; bases unmatched to any gene: 3. This CDR3 is 15 amino acids long. The investigators amplified TCR beta CDR3 regions from RNA transcripts. The study used the HTBI primer set for a first-round RT-PCR of the TCR CDR3. A single record per CDR3 protein comes from TCRdb applying MiXCR to the multiplex PCR reads. The sample contains hundreds of thousands of distinct CDR3 sequences, 16% of which appear only once. This sequence originates from a woman aged 18 to 35 with Graves' hyperthyroidism. Sequencing was done on a sample of blood. The chain has TRBV24-1 and TRBJ2-7; 12 bases map to TRBD2. The CDR3 reads CATSDSTSGSYEQYF. In nucleotides, the CDR3 is TGTGCCACCAGTGACTCGACTAGCGGGAGCTACGAGCAGTACTTC.